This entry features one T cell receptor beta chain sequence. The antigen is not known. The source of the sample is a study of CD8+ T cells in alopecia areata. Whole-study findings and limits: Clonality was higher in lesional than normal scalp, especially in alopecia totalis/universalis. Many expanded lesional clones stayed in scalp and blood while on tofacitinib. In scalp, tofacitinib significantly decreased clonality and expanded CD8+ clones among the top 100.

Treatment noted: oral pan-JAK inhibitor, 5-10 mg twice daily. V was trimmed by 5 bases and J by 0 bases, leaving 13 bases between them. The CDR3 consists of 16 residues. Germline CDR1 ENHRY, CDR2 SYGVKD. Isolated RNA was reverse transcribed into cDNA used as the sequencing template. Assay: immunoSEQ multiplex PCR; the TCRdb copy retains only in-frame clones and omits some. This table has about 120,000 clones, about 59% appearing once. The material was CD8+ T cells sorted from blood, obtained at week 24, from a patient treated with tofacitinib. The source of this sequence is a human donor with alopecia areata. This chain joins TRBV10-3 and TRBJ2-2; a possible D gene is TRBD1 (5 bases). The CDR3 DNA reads TGTGCCATCAGTCCCGAAGGGGCTACGAACACCGGGGAGCTGTTTTTT. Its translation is CAISPEGATNTGELFF.